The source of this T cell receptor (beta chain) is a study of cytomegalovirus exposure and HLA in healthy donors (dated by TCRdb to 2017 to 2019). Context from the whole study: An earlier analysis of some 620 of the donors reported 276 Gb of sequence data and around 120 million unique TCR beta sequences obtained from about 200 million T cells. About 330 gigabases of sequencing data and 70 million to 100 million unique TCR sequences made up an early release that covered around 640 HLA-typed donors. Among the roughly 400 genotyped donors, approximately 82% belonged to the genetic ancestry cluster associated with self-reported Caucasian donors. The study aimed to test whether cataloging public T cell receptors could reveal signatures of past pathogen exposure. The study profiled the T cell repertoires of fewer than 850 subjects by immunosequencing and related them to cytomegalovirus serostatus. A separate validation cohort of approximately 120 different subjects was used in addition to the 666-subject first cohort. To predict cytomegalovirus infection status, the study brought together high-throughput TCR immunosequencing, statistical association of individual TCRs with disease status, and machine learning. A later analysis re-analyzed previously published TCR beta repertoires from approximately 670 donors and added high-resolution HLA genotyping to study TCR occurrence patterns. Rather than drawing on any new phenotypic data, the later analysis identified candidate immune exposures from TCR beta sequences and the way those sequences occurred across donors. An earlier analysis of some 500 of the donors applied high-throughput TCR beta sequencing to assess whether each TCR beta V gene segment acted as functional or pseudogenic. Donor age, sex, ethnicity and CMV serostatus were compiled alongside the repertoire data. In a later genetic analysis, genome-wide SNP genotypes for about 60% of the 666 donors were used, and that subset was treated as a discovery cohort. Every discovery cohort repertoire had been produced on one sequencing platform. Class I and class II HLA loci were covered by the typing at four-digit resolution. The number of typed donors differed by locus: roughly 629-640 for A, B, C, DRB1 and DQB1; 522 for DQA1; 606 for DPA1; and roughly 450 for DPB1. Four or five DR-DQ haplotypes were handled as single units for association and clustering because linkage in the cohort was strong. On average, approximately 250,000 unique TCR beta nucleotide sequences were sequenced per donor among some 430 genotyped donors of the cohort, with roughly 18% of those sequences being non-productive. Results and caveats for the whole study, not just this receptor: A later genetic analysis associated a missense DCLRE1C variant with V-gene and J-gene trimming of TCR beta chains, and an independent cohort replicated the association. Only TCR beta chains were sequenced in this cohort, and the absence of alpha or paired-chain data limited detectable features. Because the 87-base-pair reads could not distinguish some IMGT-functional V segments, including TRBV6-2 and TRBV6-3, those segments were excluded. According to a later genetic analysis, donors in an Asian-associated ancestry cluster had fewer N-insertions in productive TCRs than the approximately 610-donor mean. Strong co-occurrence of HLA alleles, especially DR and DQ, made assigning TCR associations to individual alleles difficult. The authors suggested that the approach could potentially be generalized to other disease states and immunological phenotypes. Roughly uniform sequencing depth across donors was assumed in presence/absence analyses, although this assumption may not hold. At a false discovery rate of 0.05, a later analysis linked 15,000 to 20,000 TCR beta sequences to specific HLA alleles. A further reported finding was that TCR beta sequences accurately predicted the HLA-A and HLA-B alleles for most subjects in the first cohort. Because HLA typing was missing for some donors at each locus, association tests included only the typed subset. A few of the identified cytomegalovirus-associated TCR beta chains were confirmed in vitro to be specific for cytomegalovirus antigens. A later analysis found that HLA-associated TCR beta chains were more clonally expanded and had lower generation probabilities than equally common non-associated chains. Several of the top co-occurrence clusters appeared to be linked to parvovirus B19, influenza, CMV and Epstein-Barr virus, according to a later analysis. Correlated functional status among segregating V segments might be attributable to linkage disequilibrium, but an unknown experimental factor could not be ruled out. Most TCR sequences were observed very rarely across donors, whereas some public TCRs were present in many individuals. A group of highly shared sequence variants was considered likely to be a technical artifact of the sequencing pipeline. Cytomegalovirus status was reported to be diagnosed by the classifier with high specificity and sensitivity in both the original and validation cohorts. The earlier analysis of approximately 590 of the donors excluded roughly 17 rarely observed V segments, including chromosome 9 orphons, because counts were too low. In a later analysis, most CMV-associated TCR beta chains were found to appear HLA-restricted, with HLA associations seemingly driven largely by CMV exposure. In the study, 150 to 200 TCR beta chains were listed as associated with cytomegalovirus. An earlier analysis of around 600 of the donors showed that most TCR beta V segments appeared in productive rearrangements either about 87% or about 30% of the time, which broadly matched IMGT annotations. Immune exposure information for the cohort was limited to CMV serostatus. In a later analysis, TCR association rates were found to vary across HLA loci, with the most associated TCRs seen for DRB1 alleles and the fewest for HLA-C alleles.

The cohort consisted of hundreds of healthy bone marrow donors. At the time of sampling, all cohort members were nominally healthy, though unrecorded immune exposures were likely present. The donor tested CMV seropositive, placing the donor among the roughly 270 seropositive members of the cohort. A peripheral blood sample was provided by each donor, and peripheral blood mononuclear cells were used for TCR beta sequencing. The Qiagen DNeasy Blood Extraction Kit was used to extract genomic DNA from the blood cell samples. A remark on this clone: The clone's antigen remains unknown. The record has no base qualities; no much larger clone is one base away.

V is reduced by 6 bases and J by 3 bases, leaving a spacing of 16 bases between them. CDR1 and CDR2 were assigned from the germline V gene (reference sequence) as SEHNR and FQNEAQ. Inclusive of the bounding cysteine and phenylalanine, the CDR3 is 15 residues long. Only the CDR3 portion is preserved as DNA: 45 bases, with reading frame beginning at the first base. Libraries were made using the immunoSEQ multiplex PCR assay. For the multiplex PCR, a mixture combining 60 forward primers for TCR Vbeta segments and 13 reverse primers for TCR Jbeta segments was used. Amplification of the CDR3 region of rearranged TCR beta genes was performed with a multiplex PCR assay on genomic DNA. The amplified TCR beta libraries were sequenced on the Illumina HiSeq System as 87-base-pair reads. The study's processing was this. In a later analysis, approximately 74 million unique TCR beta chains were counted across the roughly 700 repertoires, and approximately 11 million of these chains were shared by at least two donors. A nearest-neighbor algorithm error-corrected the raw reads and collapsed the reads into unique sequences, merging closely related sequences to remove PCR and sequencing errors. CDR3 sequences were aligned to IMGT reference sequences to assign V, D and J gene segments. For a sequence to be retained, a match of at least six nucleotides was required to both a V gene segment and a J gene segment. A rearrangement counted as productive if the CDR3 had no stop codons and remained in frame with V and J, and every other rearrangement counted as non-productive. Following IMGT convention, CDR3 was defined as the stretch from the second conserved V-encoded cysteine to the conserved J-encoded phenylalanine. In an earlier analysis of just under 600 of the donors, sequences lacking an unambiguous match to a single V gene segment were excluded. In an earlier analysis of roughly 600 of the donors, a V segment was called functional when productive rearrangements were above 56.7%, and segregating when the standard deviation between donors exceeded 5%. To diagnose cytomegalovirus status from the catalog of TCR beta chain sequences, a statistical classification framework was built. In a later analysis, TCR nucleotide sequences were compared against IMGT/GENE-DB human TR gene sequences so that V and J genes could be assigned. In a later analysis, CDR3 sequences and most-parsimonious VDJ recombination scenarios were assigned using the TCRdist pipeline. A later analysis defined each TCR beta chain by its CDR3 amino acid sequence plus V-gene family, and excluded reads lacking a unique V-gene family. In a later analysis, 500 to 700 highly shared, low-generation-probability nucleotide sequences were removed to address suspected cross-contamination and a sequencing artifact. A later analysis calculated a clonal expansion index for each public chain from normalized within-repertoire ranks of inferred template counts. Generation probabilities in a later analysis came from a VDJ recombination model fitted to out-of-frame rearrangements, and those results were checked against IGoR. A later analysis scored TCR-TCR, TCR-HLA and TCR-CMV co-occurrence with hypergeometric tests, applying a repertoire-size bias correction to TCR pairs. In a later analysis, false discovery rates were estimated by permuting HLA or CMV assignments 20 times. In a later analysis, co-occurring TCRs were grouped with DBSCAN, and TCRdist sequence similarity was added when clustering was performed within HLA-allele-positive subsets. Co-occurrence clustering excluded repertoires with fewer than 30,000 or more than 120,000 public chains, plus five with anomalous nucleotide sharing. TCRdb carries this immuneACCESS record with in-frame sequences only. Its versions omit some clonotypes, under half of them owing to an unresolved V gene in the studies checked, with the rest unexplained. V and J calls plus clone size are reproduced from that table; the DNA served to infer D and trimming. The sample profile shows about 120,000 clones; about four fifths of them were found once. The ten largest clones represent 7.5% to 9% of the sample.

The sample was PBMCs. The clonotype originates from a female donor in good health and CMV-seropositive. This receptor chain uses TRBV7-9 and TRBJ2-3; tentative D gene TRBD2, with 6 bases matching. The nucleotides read TGTGCCAGCAGTCCCACGGGGGTTTCTACAGATACGCAGTATTTT. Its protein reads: CASSPTGVSTDTQYF.